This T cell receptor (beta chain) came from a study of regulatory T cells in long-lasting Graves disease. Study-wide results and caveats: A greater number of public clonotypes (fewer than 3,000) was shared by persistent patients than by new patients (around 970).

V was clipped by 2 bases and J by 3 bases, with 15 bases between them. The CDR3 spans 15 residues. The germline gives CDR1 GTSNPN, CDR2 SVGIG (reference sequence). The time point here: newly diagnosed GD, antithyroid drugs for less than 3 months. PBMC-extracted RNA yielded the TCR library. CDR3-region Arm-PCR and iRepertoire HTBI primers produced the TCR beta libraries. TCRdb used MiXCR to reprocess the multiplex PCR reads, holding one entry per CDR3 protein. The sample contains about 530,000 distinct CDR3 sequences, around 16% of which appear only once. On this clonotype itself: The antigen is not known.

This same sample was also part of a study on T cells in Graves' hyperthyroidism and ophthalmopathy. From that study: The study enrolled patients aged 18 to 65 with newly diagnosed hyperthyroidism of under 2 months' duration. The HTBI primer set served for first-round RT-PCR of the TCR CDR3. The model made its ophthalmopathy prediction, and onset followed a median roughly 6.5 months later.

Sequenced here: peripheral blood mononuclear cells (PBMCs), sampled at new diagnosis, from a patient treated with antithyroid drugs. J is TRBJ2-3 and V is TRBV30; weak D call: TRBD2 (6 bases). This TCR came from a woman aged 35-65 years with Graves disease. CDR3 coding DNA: TGTGCCTGGAGTTCCGGAGGGGTGGGGACAGATACGCAGTATTTT. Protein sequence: CAWSSGGVGTDTQYF. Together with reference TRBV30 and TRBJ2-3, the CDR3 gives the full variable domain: SQTIHQWPATLVQPVGSPLSLECTVEGTSNPNLYWYRQAAGRGLQLLFYSVGIGQISSEVPQNLSASRPQDRQFILSSKKLLLSDSGFYLCAWSSGGVGTDTQYFGPGTRLTVL.